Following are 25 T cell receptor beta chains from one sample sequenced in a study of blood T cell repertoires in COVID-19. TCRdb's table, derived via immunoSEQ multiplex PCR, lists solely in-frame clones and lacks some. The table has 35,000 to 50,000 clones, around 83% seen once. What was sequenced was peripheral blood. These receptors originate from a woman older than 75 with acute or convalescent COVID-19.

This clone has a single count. CDR3 in DNA: TGTGCCAGTGGGGGGACAGGGGCTAATCAGCCCCAGCATTTT. Translating gives CASGGTGANQPQHF. The chain joins TRBV2 to TRBJ1-5, with TRBD1 identical over 10 bases. CDR3 length equals 14 residues. With 9 bases clipped from V and 4 bases from J, the junction kept 6 bases outside the gene matches. Germline V gene data show CDR1 as SNHLY and CDR2 as FYNNEI.

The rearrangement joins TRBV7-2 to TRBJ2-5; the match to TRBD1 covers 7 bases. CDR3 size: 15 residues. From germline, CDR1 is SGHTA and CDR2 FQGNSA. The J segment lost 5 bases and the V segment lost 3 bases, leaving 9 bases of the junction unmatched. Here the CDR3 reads CASSFSGQVRETQYF. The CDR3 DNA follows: TGTGCCAGCAGCTTCTCAGGACAGGTTAGGGAGACCCAGTACTTC. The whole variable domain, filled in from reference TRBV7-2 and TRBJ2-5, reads GAGVSQSPSNKVTEKGKDVELRCDPISGHTALYWYRQSLGQGLEFLIYFQGNSAPDKSGLPSDRFSAERTGGSVSTLTIQRTQQEDSAVYLCASSFSGQVRETQYFGPGTRLLVL.

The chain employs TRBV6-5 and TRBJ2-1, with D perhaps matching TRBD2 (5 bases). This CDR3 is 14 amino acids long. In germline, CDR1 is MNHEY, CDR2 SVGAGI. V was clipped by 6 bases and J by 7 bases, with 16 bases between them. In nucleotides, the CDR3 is TGTGCCAGCAGCCCCCAAGTAGGGAGTAATGAGCAGTTCTTC. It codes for CASSPQVGSNEQFF.

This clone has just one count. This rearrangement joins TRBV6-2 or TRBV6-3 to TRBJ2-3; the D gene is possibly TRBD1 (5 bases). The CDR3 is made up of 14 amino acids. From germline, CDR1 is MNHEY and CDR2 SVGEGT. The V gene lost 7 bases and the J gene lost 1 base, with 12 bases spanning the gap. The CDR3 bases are TGTGCCAGCACTTATCAGGGCCGCACAGATACGCAGTATTTT. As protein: CASTYQGRTDTQYF.

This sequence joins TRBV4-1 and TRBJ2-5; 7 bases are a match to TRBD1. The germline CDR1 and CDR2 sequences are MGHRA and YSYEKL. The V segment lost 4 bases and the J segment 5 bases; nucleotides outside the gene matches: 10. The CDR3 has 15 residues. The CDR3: CASSPRDSLGETQYF. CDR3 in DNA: TGCGCCAGCAGCCCCCGGGACAGCCTCGGGGAGACCCAGTACTTC.

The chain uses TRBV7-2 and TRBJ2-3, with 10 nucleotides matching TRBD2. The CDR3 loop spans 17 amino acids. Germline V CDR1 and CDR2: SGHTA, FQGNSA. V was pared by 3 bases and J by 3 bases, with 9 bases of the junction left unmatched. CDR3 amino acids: CASSLSGGAVGTDTQYF. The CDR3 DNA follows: TGTGCCAGCAGCTTGAGCGGGGGGGCGGTTGGGACAGATACGCAGTATTTT.

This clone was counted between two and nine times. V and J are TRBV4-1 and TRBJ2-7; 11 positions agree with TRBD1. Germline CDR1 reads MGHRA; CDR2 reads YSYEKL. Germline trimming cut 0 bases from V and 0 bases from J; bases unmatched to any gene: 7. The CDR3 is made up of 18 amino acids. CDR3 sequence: CASSQERTGGSSSYEQYF. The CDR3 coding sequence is TGCGCCAGCAGCCAAGAACGGACAGGGGGCTCAAGCTCCTACGAGCAGTACTTC.

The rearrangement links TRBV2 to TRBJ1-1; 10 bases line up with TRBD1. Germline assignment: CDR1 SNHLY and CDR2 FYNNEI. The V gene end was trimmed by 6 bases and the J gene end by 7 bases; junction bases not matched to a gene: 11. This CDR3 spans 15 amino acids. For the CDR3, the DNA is TGTGCCAGCAGGTACGCCGACAGGGGGCGTAATGAAGCTTTCTTT. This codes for CASRYADRGRNEAFF.

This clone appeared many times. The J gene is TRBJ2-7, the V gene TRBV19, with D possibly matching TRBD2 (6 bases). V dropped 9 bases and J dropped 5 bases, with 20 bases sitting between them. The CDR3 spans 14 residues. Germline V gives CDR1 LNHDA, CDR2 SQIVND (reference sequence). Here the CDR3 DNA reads TGTGCCAGCGGCAGAGGGGACTCACGACACGAGCAGTACTTC. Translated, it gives CASGRGDSRHEQYF.

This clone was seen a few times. The CDR3 DNA follows: TGTGCCAGCAGCGCAAGAGCGACAGGGATTGGTGGCTACACCTTC. This encodes CASSARATGIGGYTF. The V call is TRBV14, the J call TRBJ1-2; TRBD1 matches at 7 bases. This CDR3 has 15 amino acids. J gave up 7 bases and V 5 bases, and 13 bases lay outside the gene matches. Germline-derived CDR1 and CDR2 are SGHDN and FVKESK.

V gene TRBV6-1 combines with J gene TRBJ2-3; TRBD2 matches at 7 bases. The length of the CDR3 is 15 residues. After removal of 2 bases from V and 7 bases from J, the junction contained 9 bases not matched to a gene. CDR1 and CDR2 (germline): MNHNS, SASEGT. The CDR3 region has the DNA TGTGCCAGCAGTGAATTCGCACTAGCGAGCCATACGCAGTATTTT. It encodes CASSEFALASHTQYF.

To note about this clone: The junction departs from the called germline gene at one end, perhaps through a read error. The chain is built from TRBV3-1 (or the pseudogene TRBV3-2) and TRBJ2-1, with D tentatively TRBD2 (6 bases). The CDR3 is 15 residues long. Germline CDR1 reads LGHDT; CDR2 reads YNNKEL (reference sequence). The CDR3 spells CASSRFRDSSNEQFF. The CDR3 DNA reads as TGTGCCAGCAGTCGCTTCCGGGACTCCTCCAATGAGCAGTTCTTC.

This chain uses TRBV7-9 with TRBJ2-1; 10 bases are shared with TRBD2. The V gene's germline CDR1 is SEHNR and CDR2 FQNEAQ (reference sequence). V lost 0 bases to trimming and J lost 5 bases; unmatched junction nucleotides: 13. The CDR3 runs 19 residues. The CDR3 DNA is TGTGCCAGCAGCTTAGCGGCTAGCGGGGGCCGGACCCCTAACAATGAGCAGTTCTTC. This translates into CASSLAASGGRTPNNEQFF.

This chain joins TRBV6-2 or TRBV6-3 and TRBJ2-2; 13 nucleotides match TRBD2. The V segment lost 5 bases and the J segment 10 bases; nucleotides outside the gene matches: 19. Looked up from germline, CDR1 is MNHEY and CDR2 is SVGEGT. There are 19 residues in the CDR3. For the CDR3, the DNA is TGTGCCAGCAGTCAGCAGAACACCAAACTAGCGGGGGGGCATCAGGAGCTGTTTTTT. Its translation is CASSQQNTKLAGGHQELFF.

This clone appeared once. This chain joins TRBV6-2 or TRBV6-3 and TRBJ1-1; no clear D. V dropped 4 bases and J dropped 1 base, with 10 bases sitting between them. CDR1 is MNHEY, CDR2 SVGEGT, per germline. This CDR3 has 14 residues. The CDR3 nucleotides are TGTGCCAGCAGTTTTGTACACCCGAACACTGAAGCTTTCTTT. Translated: CASSFVHPNTEAFF.

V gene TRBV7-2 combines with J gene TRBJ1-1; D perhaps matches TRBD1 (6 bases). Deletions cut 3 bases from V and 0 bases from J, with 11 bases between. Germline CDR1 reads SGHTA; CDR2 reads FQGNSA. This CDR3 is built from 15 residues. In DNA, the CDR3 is TGTGCCAGCAGCTTTACAGGGTTCATGAACACTGAAGCTTTCTTT. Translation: CASSFTGFMNTEAFF.

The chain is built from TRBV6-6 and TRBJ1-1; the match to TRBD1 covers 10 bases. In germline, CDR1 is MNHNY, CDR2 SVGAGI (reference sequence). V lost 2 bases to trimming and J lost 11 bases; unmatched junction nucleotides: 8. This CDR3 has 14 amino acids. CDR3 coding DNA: TGTGCCAGCAGTTACCTCGGGACAGGGGTACGGGCTTTCTTT. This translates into CASSYLGTGVRAFF.

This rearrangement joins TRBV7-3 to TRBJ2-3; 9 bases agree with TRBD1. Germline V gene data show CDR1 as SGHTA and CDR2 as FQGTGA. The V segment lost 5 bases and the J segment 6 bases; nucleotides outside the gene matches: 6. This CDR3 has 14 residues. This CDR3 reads CASSLQGAFDTQYF. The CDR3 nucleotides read TGTGCCAGCAGCCTACAGGGGGCTTTCGATACGCAGTATTTT.

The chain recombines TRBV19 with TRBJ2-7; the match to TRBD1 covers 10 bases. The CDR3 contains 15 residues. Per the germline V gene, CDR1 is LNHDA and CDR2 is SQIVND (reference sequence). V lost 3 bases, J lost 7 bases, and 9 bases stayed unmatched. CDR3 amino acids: CASSIPDRGRGEQYF. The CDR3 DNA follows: TGTGCCAGTAGTATCCCAGACAGGGGGCGAGGGGAGCAGTACTTC.

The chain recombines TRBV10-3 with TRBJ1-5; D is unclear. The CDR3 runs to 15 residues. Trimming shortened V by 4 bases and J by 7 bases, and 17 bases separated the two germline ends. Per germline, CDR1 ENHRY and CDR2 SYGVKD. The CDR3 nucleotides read TGTGCCATCAGTGTCGATGGAACAGATCGGCAGCCCCAGCATTTT. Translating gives CAISVDGTDRQPQHF.

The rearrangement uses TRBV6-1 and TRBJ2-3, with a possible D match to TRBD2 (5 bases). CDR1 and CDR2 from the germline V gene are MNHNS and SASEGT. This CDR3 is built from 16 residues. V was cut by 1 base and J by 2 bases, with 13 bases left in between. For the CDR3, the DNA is TGTGCCAGCAGTGAAGAGGCTAGAGGGTTCACAGATACGCAGTATTTT. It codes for CASSEEARGFTDTQYF.

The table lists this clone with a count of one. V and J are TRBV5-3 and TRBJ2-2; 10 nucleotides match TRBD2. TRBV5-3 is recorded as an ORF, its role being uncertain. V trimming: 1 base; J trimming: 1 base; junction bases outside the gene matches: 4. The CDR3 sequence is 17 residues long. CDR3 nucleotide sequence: TGTGCCAGAAGCTTGTCTCTAGCGGGGGTGAACACCGGGGAGCTGTTTTTT. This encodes CARSLSLAGVNTGELFF.

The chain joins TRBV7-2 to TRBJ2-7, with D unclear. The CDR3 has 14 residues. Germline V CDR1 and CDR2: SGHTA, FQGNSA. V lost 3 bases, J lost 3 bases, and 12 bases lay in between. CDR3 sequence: CASSFGLAYYEQYF. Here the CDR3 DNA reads TGTGCCAGCAGCTTTGGGTTAGCCTACTACGAGCAGTACTTC.

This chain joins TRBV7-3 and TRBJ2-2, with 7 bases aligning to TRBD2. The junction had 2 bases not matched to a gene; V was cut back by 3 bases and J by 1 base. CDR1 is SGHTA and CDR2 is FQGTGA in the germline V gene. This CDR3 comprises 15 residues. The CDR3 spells CASSFGGGNTGELFF. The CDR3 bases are TGTGCCAGCAGCTTCGGCGGGGGGAACACCGGGGAGCTGTTTTTT.

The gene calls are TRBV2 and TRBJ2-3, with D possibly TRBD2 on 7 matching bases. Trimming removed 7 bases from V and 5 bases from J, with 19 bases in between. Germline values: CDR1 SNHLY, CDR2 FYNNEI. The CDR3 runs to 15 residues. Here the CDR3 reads CASTVRGGAGDTQYF. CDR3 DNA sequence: TGTGCCAGCACCGTAAGGGGGGGGGCAGGAGATACGCAGTATTTT.